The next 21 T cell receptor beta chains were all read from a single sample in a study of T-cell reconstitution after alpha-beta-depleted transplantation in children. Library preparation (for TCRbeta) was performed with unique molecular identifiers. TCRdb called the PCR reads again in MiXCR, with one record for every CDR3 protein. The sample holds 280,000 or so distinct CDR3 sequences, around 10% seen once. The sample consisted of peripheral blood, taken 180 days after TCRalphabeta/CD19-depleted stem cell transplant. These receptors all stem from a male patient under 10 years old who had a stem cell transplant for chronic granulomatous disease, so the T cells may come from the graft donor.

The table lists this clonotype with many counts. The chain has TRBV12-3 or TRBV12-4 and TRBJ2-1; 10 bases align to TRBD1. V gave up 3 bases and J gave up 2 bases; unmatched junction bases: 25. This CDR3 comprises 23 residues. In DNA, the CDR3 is TGTGCCAGCAGTTTCCGGGACAGGGGAATGTTGCGGGAGTGGGCGTGGGCCTACAATGAGCAGTTCTTC. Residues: CASSFRDRGMLREWAWAYNEQFF.

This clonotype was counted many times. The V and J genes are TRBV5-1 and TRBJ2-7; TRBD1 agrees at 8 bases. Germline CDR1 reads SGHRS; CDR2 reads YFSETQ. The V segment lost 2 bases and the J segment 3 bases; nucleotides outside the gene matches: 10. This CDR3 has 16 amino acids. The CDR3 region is CASSFKDRALFYEQYF. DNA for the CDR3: TGCGCCAGCAGCTTCAAGGACAGGGCACTTTTCTACGAGCAGTACTTC.

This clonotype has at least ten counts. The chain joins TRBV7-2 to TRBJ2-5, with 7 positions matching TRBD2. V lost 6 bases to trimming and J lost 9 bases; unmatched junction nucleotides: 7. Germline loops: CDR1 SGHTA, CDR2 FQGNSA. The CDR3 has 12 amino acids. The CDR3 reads CASRVGGEAQYF. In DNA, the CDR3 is TGTGCCAGCAGGGTGGGGGGGGAGGCCCAGTACTTC. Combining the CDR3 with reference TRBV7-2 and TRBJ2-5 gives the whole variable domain GAGVSQSPSNKVTEKGKDVELRCDPISGHTALYWYRQSLGQGLEFLIYFQGNSAPDKSGLPSDRFSAERTGGSVSTLTIQRTQQEDSAVYLCASRVGGEAQYFGPGTRLLVL.

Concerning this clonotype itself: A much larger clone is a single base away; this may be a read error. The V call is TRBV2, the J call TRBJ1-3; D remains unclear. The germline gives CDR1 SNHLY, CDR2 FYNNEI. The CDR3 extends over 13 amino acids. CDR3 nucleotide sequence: TGTGCCTGCAGTGCGCCCCCCCTCGGAGGCATATATTTT. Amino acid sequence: CACSAPPLGGIYF. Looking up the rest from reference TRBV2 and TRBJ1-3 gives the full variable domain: EPEVTQTPSHQVTQMGQEVILRCVPISNHLYFYWYRQILGQKVEFLVSFYNNEISEKSEIFDDQFSVERPDGSNFTLKIRSTKLEDSAMYFCACSAPPLGGIYFGEGSWLTVV.

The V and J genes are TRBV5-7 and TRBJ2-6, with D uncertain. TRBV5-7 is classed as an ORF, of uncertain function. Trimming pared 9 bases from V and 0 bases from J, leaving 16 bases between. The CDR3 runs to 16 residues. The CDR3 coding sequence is TGTGCCATGAGCCTCCTAGGTAGCTCTGGGGCCAACGTCCTGACTTTC. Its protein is CAMSLLGSSGANVLTF.

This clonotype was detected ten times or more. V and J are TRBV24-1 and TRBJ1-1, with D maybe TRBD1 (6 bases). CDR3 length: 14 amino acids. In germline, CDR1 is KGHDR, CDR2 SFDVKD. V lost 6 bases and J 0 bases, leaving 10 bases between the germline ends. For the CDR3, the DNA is TGTGCCACCAGTAAGGGGGGGTTGAACACTGAAGCTTTCTTT. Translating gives CATSKGGLNTEAFF.

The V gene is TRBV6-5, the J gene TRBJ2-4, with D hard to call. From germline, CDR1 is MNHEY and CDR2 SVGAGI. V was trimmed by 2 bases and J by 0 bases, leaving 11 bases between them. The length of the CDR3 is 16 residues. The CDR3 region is CASSYSPILAKNIQYF. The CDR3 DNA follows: TGTGCCAGCAGTTACAGCCCAATTCTAGCCAAAAACATTCAGTACTTC.

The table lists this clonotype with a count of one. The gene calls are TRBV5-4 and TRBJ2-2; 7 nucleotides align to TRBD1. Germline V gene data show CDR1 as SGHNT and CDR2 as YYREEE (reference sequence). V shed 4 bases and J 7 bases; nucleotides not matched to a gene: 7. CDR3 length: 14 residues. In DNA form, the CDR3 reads TGTGCCAGCAGCAGGGACAGAGTGATCGGGGAGCTGTTTTTT. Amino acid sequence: CASSRDRVIGELFF.

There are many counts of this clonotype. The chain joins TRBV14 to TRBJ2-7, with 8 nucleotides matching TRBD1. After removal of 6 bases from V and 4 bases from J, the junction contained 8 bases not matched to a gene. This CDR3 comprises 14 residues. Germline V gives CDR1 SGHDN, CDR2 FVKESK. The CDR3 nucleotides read TGTGCCAGCAGGAGAGGACAGGGAAGATACGAGCAGTACTTC. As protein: CASRRGQGRYEQYF.

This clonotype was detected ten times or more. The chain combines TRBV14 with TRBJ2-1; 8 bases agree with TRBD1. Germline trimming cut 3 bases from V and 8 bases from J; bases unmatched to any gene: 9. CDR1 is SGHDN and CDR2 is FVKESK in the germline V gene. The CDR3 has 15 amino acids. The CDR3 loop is CASSHGTGWSHEQFF. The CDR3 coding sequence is TGTGCCAGCAGCCACGGGACAGGATGGAGCCATGAGCAGTTCTTC.

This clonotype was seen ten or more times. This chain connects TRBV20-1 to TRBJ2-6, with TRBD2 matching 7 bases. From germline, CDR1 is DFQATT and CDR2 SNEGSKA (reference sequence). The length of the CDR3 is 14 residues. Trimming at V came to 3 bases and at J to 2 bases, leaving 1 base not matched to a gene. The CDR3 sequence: CSARGRAGANVLTF. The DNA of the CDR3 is TGCAGTGCTAGGGGGAGGGCTGGGGCCAACGTCCTGACTTTC.

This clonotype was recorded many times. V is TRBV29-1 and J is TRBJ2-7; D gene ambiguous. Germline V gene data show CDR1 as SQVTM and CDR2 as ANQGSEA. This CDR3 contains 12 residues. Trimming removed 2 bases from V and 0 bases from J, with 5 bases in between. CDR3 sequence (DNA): TGCAGCGTTGAACTGGGCTCCTACGAGCAGTACTTC. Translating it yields CSVELGSYEQYF.

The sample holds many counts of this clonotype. The CDR3 here is CASSYDSTGGEGEKLFF. As DNA, the CDR3 is TGCGCCAGCAGCTATGATTCTACAGGGGGCGAAGGTGAAAAACTGTTTTTT. The chain has TRBV4-1 and TRBJ1-4, with 9 nucleotides matching TRBD1. The CDR3 runs 17 residues. Germline V gene sequence: CDR1 MGHRA, CDR2 YSYEKL. J lost 7 bases, V lost 5 bases, and 14 bases had no gene match.

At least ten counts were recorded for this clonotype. The CDR3 reads CSARVGTVGEQYF. The CDR3 nucleotides read TGCAGTGCTAGAGTCGGGACCGTCGGTGAGCAGTACTTC. The gene calls are TRBV20-1 and TRBJ2-7; TRBD1 or TRBD2 may be the D gene (5 bases each). The germline gives CDR1 DFQATT, CDR2 SNEGSKA (reference sequence). The CDR3 has 13 amino acids. V shed 1 base and J shed 7 bases, with 14 bases lying between them.

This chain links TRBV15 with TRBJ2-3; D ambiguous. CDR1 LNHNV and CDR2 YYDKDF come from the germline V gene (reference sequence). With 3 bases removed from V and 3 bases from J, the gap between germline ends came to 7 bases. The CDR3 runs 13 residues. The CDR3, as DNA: TGTGCCACCAGCAGTTCTAGGACAGATACGCAGTATTTT. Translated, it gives CATSSSRTDTQYF.

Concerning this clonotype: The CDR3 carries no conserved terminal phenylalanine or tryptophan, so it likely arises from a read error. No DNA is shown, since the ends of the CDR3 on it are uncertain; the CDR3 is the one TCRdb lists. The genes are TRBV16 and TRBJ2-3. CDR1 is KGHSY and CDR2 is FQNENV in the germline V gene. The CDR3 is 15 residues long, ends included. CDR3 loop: CASSQVADRTDTLYY.

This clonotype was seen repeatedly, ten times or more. CDR3 amino acids: CASSPLDRDTQYF. The CDR3 DNA is TGTGCCAGCTCACCATTGGACCGGGATACGCAGTATTTT. The J gene is TRBJ2-3, the V gene TRBV18; D uncertain. CDR3 length: 13 amino acids. Germline lookup yields CDR1 KGHSH and CDR2 LQKENI. Trimming left V 2 bases short and J 6 bases short, with 9 bases between.

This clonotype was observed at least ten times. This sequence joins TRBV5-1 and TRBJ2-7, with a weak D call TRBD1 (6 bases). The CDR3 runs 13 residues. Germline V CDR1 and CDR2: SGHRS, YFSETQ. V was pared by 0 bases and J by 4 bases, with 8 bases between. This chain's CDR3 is CASSLVGHYEQYF. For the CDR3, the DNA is TGCGCCAGCAGCTTGGTGGGACATTACGAGCAGTACTTC.

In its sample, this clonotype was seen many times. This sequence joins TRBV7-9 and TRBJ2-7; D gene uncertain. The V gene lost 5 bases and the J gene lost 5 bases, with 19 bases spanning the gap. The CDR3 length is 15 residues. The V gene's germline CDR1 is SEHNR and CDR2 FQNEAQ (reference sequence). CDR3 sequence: CASSQKLGDADEQYF. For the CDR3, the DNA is TGTGCCAGCAGCCAAAAGTTAGGCGACGCGGACGAGCAGTACTTC. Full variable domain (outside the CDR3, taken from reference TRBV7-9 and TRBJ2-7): DTGVSQNPRHKITKRGQNVTFRCDPISEHNRLYWYRQTLGQGPEFLTYFQNEAQLEKSRLLSDRFSAERPKGSFSTLEIQRTEQGDSAMYLCASSQKLGDADEQYFGPGTRLTVT.

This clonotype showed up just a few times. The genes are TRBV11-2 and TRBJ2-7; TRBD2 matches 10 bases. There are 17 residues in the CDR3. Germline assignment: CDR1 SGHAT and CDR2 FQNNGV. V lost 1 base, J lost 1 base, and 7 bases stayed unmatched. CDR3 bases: TGTGCCAGCAGCTTAGTATCTAGCGGGGGACGTTCCTACGAGCAGTACTTC. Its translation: CASSLVSSGGRSYEQYF.

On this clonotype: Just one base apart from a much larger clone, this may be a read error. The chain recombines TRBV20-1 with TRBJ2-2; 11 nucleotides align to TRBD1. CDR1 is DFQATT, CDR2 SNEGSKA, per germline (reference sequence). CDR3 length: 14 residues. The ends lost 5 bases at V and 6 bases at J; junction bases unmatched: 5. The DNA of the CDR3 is TGCAGTGCTTATGGACAGGGGGCTTCCGGGGAGCTGTTTTTT. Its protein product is CSAYGQGASGELFF.